Reported below is one TCR beta chain. The data stem from a study of blood T cell repertoires in COVID-19. Turning to the study itself: Spain, Italy and the United States supplied samples that represented acute and convalescent COVID-19. PBMCs, B-cell-depleted T cells, or T cells provided the cDNA or gDNA that made up the material.

As handled by the study authors: Scientists estimated how many nucleated cells there were by amplifying reference gene primers. Generated by immunoSEQ multiplex PCR, the TCRdb table keeps only in-frame clones and is missing some. D and trimming come from the DNA, and the V and J calls and clone size come from that table. The data hold fewer than 250,000 clones, with approximately 84% observed a single time. The specimen was peripheral blood. The source of this sequence is a woman in her forties or fifties with active or convalescent COVID-19.

In DNA form, the CDR3 reads TGTGCCATCTCACAGAGAGACTATGGCTACACCTTC. It specifies CAISQRDYGYTF. The rearrangement uses TRBV10-3 and TRBJ1-2; D is uncertain. The germline V and J ends were trimmed by 8 bases and 3 bases, with 10 bases remaining between them. The CDR3 has 12 amino acids. Germline lookup yields CDR1 ENHRY and CDR2 SYGVKD.